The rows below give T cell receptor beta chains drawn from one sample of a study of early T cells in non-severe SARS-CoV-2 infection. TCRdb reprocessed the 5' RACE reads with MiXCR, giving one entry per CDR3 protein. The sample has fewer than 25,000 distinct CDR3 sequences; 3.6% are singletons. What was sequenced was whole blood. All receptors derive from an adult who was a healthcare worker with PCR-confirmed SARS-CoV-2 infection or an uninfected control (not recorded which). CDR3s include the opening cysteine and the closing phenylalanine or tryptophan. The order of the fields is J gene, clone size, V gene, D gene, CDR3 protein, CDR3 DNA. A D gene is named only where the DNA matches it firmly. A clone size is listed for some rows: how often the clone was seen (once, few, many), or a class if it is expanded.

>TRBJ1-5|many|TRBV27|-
CASSYRDQPQHF
TGTGCCAGCAGTTATAGGGATCAGCCCCAGCATTTT
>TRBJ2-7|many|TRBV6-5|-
CASSYRGSSYEQYF
TGTGCCAGCAGTTACCGGGGCAGCTCCTACGAGCAGTACTTC
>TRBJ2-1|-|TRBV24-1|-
CATSDFGREQFF
TGTGCCACCAGTGATTTTGGTCGTGAGCAGTTCTTC
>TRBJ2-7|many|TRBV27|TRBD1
CASHRQGSYEQYF
TGTGCCAGCCATAGACAGGGAAGCTACGAGCAGTACTTC
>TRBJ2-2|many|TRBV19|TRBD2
CASSIWTSGNTGELFF
TGTGCCAGTAGTATTTGGACTAGCGGGAACACCGGGGAGCTGTTTTTT
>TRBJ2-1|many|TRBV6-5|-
CASSPPGGREQFF
TGTGCCAGCAGTCCCCCCGGTGGTCGGGAGCAGTTCTTC
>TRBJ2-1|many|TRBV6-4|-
CASPRYNEQFF
TGTGCCAGCCCCCGATACAATGAGCAGTTCTTC
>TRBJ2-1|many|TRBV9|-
CASSGSGHLYNEQFF
TGTGCCAGCAGCGGCTCGGGACACCTTTACAATGAGCAGTTCTTC
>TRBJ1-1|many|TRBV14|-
CASSRAGPMNTEAFF
TGTGCCAGCAGCCGGGCAGGACCCATGAACACTGAAGCTTTCTTT
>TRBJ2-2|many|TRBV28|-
CASSGSGTTGELFF
TGTGCCAGCAGTGGGTCAGGAACTACCGGGGAGCTGTTTTTT
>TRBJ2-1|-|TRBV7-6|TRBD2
CASSLEAGGGYNEQFF
TGTGCCAGCAGCTTAGAGGCGGGAGGAGGCTACAATGAGCAGTTCTTC
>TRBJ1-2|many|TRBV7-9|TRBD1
CASSSAGTGGGYTF
TGTGCCAGCAGCTCCGCCGGGACAGGGGGTGGCTACACCTTC
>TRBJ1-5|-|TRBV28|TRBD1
CASSRGTAGSNQPQHF
TGTGCCAGCAGCCGAGGGACAGCTGGCAGCAATCAGCCCCAGCATTTT